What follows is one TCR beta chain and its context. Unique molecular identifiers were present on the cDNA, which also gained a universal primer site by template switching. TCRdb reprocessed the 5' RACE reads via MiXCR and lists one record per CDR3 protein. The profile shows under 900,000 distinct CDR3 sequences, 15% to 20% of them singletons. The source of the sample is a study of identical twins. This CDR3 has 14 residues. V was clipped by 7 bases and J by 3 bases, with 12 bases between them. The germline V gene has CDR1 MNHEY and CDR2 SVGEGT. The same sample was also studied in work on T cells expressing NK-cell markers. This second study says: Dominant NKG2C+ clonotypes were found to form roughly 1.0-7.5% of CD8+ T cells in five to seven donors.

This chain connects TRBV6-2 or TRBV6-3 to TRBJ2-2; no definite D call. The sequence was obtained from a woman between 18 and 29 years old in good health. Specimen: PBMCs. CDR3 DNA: TGTGCCAGCACCCAGCGAGGATACACCGGGGAGCTGTTTTTT. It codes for CASTQRGYTGELFF.